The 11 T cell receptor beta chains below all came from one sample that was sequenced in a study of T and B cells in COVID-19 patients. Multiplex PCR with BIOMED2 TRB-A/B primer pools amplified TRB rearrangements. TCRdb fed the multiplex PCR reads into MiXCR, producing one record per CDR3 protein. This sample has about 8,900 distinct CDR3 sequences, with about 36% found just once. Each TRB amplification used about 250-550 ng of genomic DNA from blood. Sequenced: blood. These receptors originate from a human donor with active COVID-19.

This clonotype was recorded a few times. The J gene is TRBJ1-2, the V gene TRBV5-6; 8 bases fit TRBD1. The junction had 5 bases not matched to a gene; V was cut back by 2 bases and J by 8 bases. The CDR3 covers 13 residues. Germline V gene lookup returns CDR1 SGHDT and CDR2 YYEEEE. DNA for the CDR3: TGTGCCAGCAGCTTTGGACAGGGAGGGGGCTACACCTTC. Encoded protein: CASSFGQGGGYTF.

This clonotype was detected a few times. The CDR3 DNA reads TGTGCCAGCAGCATGGGACAGGGAACAGATACGCAGTATTTT. This sequence encodes CASSMGQGTDTQYF. V and J are TRBV7-9 and TRBJ2-3, with 9 bases matching TRBD1. The CDR3 has 14 amino acids. Losses at the gene ends were 5 bases for V and 3 bases for J; bases not matched to a gene: 3. Germline V gene lookup returns CDR1 SEHNR and CDR2 FQNEAQ (reference sequence).

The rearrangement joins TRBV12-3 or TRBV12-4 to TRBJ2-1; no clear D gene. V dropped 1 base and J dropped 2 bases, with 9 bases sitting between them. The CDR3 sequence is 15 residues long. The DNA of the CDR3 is TGTGCCAGCAGTTTAGACGAGATTCCCTACAATGAGCAGTTCTTC. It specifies CASSLDEIPYNEQFF.

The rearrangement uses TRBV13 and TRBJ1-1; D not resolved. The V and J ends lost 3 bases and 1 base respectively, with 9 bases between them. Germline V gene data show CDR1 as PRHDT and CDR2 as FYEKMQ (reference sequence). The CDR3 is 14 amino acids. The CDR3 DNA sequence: TGTGCCAGCAGCTTTGGCAGAGCGAACACTGAAGCTTTCTTT. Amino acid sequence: CASSFGRANTEAFF.

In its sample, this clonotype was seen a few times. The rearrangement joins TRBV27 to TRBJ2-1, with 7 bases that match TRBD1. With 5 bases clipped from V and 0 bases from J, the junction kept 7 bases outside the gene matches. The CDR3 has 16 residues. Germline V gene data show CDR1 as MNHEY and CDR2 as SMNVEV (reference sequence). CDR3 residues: CASSARDSSSYNEQFF. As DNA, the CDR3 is TGTGCCAGCAGTGCACGGGACAGTAGCTCCTACAATGAGCAGTTCTTC.

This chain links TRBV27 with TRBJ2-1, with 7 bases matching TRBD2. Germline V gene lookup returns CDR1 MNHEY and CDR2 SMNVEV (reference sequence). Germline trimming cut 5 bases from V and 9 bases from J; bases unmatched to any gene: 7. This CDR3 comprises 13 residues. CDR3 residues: CASSPPGLLEQFF. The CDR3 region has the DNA TGTGCCAGCAGTCCGCCGGGACTACTTGAGCAGTTCTTC.

CDR3 DNA: TGTGCCTGGAGAGTCCCCAATCCCAGATCCAGCTCCTACGAGCAGTACTTC. This sequence encodes CAWRVPNPRSSSYEQYF. The rearrangement joins TRBV30 to TRBJ2-7; D is unclear. Germline V gene lookup returns CDR1 GTSNPN and CDR2 SVGIG (reference sequence). Trimming stripped 3 bases from V and 0 bases from J, with 21 bases between. The CDR3 runs 17 residues.

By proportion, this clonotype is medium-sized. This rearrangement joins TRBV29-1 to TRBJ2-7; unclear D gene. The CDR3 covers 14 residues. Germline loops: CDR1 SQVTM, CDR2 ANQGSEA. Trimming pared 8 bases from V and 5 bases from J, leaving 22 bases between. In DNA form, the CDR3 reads TGCAGCCTTACCCGACCGGCGTCTTACGACGAGCAGTACTTC. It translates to CSLTRPASYDEQYF.

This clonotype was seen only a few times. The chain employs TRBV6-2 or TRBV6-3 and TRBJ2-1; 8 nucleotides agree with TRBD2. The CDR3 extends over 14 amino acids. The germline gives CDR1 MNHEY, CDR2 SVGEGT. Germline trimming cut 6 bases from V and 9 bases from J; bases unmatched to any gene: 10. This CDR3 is CASSGAGERGEQFF. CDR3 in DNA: TGTGCCAGCAGCGGAGCGGGAGAGAGGGGTGAGCAGTTCTTC.

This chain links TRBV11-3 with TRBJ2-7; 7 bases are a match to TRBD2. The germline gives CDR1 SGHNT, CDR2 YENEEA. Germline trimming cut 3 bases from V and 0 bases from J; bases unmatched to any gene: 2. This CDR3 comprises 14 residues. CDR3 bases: TGTGCCAGCAGCTTGGGCGGGAGCTCCTACGAGCAGTACTTC. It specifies CASSLGGSSYEQYF.

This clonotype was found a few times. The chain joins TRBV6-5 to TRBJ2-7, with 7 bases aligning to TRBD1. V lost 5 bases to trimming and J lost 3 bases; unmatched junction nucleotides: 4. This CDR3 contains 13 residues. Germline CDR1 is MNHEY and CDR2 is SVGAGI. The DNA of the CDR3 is TGTGCCAGCAGTCAGGGACAGTACTACGAGCAGTACTTC. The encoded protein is CASSQGQYYEQYF.